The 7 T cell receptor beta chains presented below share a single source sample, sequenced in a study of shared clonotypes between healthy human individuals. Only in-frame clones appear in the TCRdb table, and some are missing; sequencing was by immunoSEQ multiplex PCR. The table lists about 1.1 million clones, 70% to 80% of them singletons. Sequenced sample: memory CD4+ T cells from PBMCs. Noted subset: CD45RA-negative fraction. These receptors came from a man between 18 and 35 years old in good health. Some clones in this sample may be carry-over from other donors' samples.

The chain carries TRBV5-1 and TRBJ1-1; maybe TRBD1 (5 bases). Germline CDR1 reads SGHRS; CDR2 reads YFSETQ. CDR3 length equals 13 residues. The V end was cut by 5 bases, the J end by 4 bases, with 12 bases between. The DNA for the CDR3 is TGCGCCAGCAGGGGCGGGGGAAGCACTGAAGCTTTCTTT. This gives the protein CASRGGGSTEAFF. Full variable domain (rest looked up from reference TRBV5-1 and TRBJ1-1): KAGVTQTPRYLIKTRGQQVTLSCSPISGHRSVSWYQQTPGQGLQFLFEYFSETQRNKGNFPGRFSGRQFSNSRSEMNVSTLELGDSALYLCASRGGGSTEAFFGQGTRLTVV.

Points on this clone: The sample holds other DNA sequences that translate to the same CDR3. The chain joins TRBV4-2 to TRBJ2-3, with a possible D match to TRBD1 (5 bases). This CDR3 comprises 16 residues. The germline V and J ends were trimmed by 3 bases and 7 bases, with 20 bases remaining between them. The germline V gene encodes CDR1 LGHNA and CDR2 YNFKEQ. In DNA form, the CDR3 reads TGTGCCAGCAGCCAGCTAGGGCAGGGTGAAGTCAATACGCAGTATTTT. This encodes CASSQLGQGEVNTQYF.

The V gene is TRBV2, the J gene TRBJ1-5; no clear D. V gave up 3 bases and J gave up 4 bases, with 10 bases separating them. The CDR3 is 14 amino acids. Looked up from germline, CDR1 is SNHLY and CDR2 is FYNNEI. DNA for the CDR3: TGTGCCAGCAGTGAGAGGCGGGCAAATCAGCCCCAGCATTTT. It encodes CASSERRANQPQHF.

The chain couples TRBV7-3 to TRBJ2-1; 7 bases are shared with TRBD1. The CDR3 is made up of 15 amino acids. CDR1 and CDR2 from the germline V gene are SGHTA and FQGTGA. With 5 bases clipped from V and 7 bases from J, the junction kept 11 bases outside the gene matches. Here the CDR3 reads CASSQDRAGKNEQFF. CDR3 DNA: TGTGCCAGCAGCCAAGACAGGGCGGGTAAGAATGAGCAGTTCTTC.

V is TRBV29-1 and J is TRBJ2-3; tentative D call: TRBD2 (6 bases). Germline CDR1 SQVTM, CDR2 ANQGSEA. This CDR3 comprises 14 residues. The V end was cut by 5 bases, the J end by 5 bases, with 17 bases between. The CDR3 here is CSVQATRRGDTQYF. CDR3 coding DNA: TGCAGCGTTCAAGCGACGCGGAGGGGAGATACGCAGTATTTT.

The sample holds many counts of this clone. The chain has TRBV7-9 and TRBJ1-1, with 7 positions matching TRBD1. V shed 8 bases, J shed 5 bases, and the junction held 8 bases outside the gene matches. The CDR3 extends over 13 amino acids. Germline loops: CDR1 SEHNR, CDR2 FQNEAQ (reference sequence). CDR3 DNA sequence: TGTGCCAGCGCTTCGACAGGGAGTACTGAAGCTTTCTTT. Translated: CASASTGSTEAFF.

The CDR3 bases are TGTGCCAGCAGGCCCCGCAGGGGGCCCACAGATACGCAGTATTTT. It specifies CASRPRRGPTDTQYF. The chain combines TRBV6-5 with TRBJ2-3, with 8 bases aligning to TRBD1. With 6 bases clipped from V and 2 bases from J, the junction kept 7 bases outside the gene matches. Germline-derived CDR1 and CDR2 are MNHEY and SVGAGI. The CDR3 sequence is 15 residues long.